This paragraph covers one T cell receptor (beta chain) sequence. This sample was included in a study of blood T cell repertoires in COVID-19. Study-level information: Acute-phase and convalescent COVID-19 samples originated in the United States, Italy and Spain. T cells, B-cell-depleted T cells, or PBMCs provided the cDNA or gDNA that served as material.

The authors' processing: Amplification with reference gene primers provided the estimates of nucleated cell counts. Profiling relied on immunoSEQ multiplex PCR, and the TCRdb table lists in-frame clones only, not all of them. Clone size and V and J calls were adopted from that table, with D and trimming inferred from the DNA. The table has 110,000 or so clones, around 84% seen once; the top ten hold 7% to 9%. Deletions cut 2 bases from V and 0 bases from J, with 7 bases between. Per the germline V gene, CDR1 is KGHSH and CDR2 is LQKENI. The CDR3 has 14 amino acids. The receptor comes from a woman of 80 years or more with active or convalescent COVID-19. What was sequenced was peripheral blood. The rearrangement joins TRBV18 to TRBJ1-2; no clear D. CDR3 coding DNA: TGTGCCAGCTCACCAGCCAGAACTAACTATGGCTACACCTTC. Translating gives CASSPARTNYGYTF.